This T cell receptor beta chain came from a study of blood T cell repertoires in COVID-19. The wider study: Samples of COVID-19 (acute and convalescent) were obtained from the United States, Italy and Spain. T cells, B-cell-depleted T cells, or PBMCs provided the cDNA or gDNA that served as material.

This clone was seen once. Some clones are missing from TCRdb's copy, which holds only in-frame ones; the method was immunoSEQ multiplex PCR. Of some 340,000 clones in the sample, about 85% were seen once. This clonotype was obtained from a woman aged 18-29 years with acute or convalescent COVID-19. Sequencing used peripheral blood.

As DNA, the CDR3 is TGTGCCAGCAGCGTAAGTCCCAGCTCCTACAATGAGCAGTTCTTC. Amino acid sequence: CASSVSPSSYNEQFF. This chain joins TRBV9 and TRBJ2-1; D not resolved. The ends were cut back, 1 base at V and 0 bases at J, with 8 bases in the middle. This CDR3 spans 15 amino acids. The germline gives CDR1 SGDLS, CDR2 YYNGEE.